The 10 T cell receptor beta chains below come from one sample, sequenced in a study of cytomegalovirus exposure and HLA in healthy donors. PCR used 60 Vbeta primers and 13 Jbeta primers. Profiling relied on immunoSEQ multiplex PCR, and the TCRdb table lists in-frame clones only, not all of them. This sample has about 43,000 clones, with 81% found just once. The specimen sequenced was PBMCs. Every receptor here comes from a man aged 50 to 59 in good health and CMV-seronegative.

V usage is TRBV10-3 and J usage is TRBJ2-5; perhaps TRBD2 as D (5 bases). Trimming pared 10 bases from V and 4 bases from J, leaving 16 bases between. This CDR3 comprises 13 residues. The germline V gene encodes CDR1 ENHRY and CDR2 SYGVKD. In nucleotides, the CDR3 is TGTGCCACCGAGGGCCTAACGGGAGAGACCCAGTACTTC. It specifies CATEGLTGETQYF.

The chain links TRBV4-3 to TRBJ1-1; the D is unclear. V was trimmed by 1 base and J by 0 bases, leaving 9 bases between them. This CDR3 comprises 15 residues. Germline values: CDR1 LGHNA, CDR2 YSLEER. The CDR3 region has the DNA TGCGCCAGCAGCCAAGTGACGCGGATGAACACTGAAGCTTTCTTT. Protein: CASSQVTRMNTEAFF.

This chain uses TRBV30 with TRBJ1-6, with unresolved D. With 0 bases removed from V and 10 bases from J, the gap between germline ends came to 10 bases. The CDR3 is 13 amino acids. CDR1 is GTSNPN, CDR2 SVGIG, per germline (reference sequence). CDR3: CAWSVPGSSPLHF. CDR3 sequence (DNA): TGTGCCTGGAGTGTACCGGGAAGCTCACCCCTCCACTTT.

The gene calls are TRBV19 and TRBJ2-4, with D maybe TRBD2 (7 bases). There are 16 residues in the CDR3. Trimming removed 5 bases at V and 3 bases at J, with 17 bases between. CDR1 is LNHDA and CDR2 is SQIVND in the germline V gene (reference sequence). The CDR3: CASSGGGGLGKNIQYF. CDR3 in DNA: TGTGCCAGTAGTGGAGGGGGGGGGTTGGGCAAAAACATTCAGTACTTC. The variable domain in full, with the rest retrieved from reference TRBV19 and TRBJ2-4, is DGGITQSPKYLFRKEGQNVTLSCEQNLNHDAMYWYRQDPGQGLRLIYYSQIVNDFQKGDIAEGYSVSREKKESFPLTVTSAQKNPTAFYLCASSGGGGLGKNIQYFGAGTRLSVL.

The J gene is TRBJ1-5, the V gene TRBV19; TRBD1 agrees at 9 bases. Trimming removed 8 bases from V and 7 bases from J; junction bases left unmatched: 9. Germline-derived CDR1 and CDR2 are LNHDA and SQIVND (reference sequence). The CDR3 sequence is 14 residues long. The CDR3: CASRITGGRQPQHF. The CDR3 DNA follows: TGTGCCAGTCGAATTACAGGGGGCAGGCAGCCCCAGCATTTT.

This chain connects TRBV7-2 to TRBJ2-7; D unclear. The germline V and J ends were trimmed by 3 bases and 2 bases, with 17 bases remaining between them. CDR1 and CDR2 from the germline V gene are SGHTA and FQGNSA. There are 16 residues in the CDR3. CDR3 region: CASSFLLGQATYEQYF. CDR3 bases: TGTGCCAGCAGCTTTCTTTTAGGTCAGGCTACCTACGAGCAGTACTTC.

In this sample, this clone turned up a few times. The rearrangement joins TRBV7-9 to TRBJ1-1; D not certain. The CDR3 contains 11 residues. Germline-derived CDR1 and CDR2 are SEHNR and FQNEAQ (reference sequence). Deletions cut 1 base from V and 8 bases from J, with 5 bases between. CDR3 loop: CASSLVTEAFF. The CDR3 DNA sequence: TGTGCCAGCAGCTTAGTTACAGAAGCTTTCTTT.

This clone was found a few times. The rearrangement joins TRBV6-5 to TRBJ1-5; D is ambiguous. The V gene lost 5 bases and the J gene lost 0 bases, with 11 bases spanning the gap. Germline CDR1 reads MNHEY; CDR2 reads SVGAGI. CDR3 size: 15 residues. The CDR3 nucleotides read TGTGCCAGCAGTCGATCACCCTATAGCAATCAGCCCCAGCATTTT. Its protein product is CASSRSPYSNQPQHF.

Points on this clone: One end of the junction varies from germline; a read error may be responsible. The V gene is TRBV5-4, the J gene TRBJ2-1; D gene unclear. Germline CDR1 is SGHNT and CDR2 is YYREEE (reference sequence). This CDR3 is 15 amino acids long. Here the CDR3 reads CASSLGGISNNEQFF. The CDR3 nucleotides read TGTGCCAGCAGCTTGGGCGGTATCTCCAACAATGAGCAGTTCTTC.

The V gene is TRBV27, the J gene TRBJ2-2, with TRBD2 as a possible D gene (6 bases). Germline lookup yields CDR1 MNHEY and CDR2 SMNVEV (reference sequence). CDR3 length: 15 amino acids. Between the trimmed V and J ends, which lost 2 bases and 2 bases, there was a span of 9 bases. CDR3 residues: CASSLRGGNTGELFF. DNA for the CDR3: TGTGCCAGCAGTTTACGGGGAGGTAACACCGGGGAGCTGTTTTTT.